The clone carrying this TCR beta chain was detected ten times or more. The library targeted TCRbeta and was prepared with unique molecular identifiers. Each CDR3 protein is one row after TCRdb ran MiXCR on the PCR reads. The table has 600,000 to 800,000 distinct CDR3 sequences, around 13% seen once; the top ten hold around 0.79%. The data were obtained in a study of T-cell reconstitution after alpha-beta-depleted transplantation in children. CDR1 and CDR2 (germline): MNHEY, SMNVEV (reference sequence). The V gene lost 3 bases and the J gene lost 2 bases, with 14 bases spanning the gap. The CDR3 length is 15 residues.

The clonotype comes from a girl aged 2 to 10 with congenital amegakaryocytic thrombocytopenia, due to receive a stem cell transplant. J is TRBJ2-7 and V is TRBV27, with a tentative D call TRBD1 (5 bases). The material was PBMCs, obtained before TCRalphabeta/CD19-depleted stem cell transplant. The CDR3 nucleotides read TGTGCCAGCAGTTTGCAGGGCCCTTCTACCTACGAGCAGTACTTC. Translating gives CASSLQGPSTYEQYF.